The clone carrying this T cell receptor (beta chain) was seen only once. The CDR3 loop spans 15 amino acids. CDR1 and CDR2 (germline): SNHLY, FYNNEI. Trimming took 6 bases from V and 3 from J; bases not matched to a gene: 8. The data were obtained in a study of blood T cell repertoires in COVID-19. Overall study context: Specimens from acute and convalescent COVID-19 originated in the United States, Italy and Spain. PBMCs, B-cell-depleted T cells, or T cells were the source of the cDNA or gDNA that made up the material.

Study processing details: Cell counts per sample came from amplifying reference gene primers. Libraries were prepared by immunoSEQ multiplex PCR; TCRdb keeps only in-frame clonotypes and omits some of them. V, J and clone size are taken as reported in that table, and D and trimming were inferred from the DNA itself. In the table there are about 63,000 clones, roughly 80% of which are singletons. Sequenced material: peripheral blood. The chain joins TRBV2 to TRBJ2-7; 10 nucleotides match TRBD1. The receptor comes from a human donor in a cohort sampled during active COVID-19. The CDR3 region is CASRPGQGVHYEQYF. CDR3 DNA sequence: TGTGCCAGCAGACCCGGACAGGGGGTCCACTACGAGCAGTACTTC.